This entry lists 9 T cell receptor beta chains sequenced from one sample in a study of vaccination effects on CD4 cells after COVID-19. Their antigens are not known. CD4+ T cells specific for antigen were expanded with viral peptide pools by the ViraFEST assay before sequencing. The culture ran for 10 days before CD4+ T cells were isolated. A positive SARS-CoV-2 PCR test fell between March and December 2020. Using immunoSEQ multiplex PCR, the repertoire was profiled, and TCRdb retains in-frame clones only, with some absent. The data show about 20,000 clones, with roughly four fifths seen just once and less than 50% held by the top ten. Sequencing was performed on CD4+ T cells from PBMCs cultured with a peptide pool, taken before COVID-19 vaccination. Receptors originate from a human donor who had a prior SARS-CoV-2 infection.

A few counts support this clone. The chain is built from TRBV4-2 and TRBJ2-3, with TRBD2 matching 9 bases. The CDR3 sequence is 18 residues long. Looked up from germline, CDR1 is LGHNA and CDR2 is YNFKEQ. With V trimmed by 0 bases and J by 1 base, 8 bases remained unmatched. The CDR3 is CASSQDRGAGGRTDTQYF. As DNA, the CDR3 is TGTGCCAGCAGCCAAGATAGGGGCGCGGGGGGGCGCACAGATACGCAGTATTTT.

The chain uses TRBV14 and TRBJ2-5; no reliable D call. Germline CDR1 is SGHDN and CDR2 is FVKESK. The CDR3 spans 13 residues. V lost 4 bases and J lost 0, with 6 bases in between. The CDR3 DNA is TGTGCCAGCAGCCCGCTAGACCAAGAGACCCAGTACTTC. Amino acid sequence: CASSPLDQETQYF.

CDR3 sequence: CASSYKGLADASSYNEQFF. In DNA, the CDR3 is TGTGCCAGCAGTTATAAGGGACTAGCGGACGCGAGCTCCTACAATGAGCAGTTCTTC. V gene TRBV6-2 or TRBV6-3 combines with J gene TRBJ2-1; 11 positions match TRBD2. Germline V gene data show CDR1 as MNHEY and CDR2 as SVGEGT. The CDR3 spans 19 residues. The V segment lost 3 bases and the J segment 0 bases; nucleotides outside the gene matches: 10.

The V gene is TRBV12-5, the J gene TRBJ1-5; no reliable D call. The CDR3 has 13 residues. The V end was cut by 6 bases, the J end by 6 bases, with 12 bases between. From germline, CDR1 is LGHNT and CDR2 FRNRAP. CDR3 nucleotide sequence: TGTGCTAGTGGCGCTCGGCGGGGTCAGCCCCAGCATTTT. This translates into CASGARRGQPQHF.

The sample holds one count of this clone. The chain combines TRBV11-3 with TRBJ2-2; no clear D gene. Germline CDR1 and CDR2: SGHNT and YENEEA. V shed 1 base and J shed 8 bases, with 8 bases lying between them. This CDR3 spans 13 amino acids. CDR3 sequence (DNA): TGTGCCAGCAGCTTAGTTTCTACGGGGGAGCTGTTTTTT. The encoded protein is CASSLVSTGELFF.

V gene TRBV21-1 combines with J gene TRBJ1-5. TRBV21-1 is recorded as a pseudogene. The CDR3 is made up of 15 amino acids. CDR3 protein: CASSKEGGRNQPQHF. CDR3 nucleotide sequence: TGTGCCAGCAGCAAAGAGGGCGGGCGGAATCAGCCCCAGCATTTT.

This CDR3 is CARSLVVGISYNEQFF. In DNA, the CDR3 is TGTGCCAGAAGCTTAGTAGTCGGAATCTCCTACAATGAGCAGTTCTTC. The rearrangement links TRBV7-5 to TRBJ2-1. TRBV7-5 is deemed a pseudogene. This CDR3 contains 16 residues.

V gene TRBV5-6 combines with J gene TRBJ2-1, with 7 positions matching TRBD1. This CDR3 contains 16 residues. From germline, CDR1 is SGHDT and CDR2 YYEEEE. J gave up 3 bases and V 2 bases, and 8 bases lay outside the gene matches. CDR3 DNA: TGTGCCAGCAGCTTAACAGGGGCCTCCCTCTACAATGAGCAGTTCTTC. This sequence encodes CASSLTGASLYNEQFF.

CDR3 loop: CASSIDGEGGRATQYF. DNA for the CDR3: TGTGCCAGTAGTATAGATGGAGAAGGAGGGCGGGCTACGCAGTATTTT. The chain has TRBV19 and TRBJ2-3; TRBD2 is a possible D gene (6 bases). Trimming removed 0 bases at V and 8 bases at J, with 18 bases between. CDR1 and CDR2 (germline): LNHDA, SQIVND (reference sequence). This CDR3 spans 16 amino acids.